This paragraph reports one TCR beta chain. This sample is part of a study of blood T cell repertoires in COVID-19. About the study: From T cells, B-cell-depleted T cells, or PBMCs came the material, which was cDNA or gDNA.

This CDR3 spans 14 amino acids. Trimming removed 7 bases at V and 6 bases at J, with 17 bases between. Germline V gene lookup returns CDR1 WSHSY and CDR2 SAAADI. Clones were read by immunoSEQ multiplex PCR, and TCRdb kept only the in-frame ones, dropping some. The data show about 210,000 clones, approximately 91% seen once. V is TRBV10-2 and J is TRBJ2-3, with D possibly being TRBD2 (7 bases). Sequencing was carried out using peripheral blood. The TCR comes from a woman in her thirties or forties with acute or convalescent COVID-19. The CDR3 sequence: CASKGTGGFDTQYF. In DNA form, the CDR3 reads TGCGCCAGCAAGGGGACGGGGGGCTTTGATACGCAGTATTTT.